The 30 T cell receptor beta chains below come from one sample, sequenced in a study of T cell responses to AZD1222 COVID-19 vaccine. Here immunoSEQ multiplex PCR was the method, and the copy in TCRdb shows in-frame clones only, minus some. The profile shows roughly 160,000 clones, around 95% of them singletons. The material was peripheral blood, obtained on day 0 of AZD1222 vaccination. The source of these receptors is an adult in good health.

Written as DNA, the CDR3 is TGCGCCAGCAGTCATGGAGTATGCTACTTAACTTTCTTT. Translated: CASSHGVCYLTFF. The V and J genes are TRBV23-1 and TRBJ1-1; D is unresolved. TRBV23-1 qualifies as an ORF whose function is uncertain. Trimming took off 3 bases at V and 12 bases at J, with 17 bases between the two ends. The CDR3 consists of 13 residues.

The CDR3 DNA reads TGCGCCAGCAGCCAAGTGCAGAATGAGCAGTTCTTC. This translates into CASSQVQNEQFF. The V gene is TRBV4-1, the J gene TRBJ2-1; D gene unclear. The CDR3 runs 12 residues. Trimming shortened V by 1 base and J by 7 bases, and 5 bases separated the two germline ends. Germline V gene data show CDR1 as MGHRA and CDR2 as YSYEKL.

The rearrangement uses TRBV6-4 and TRBJ1-1; TRBD1 matches at 12 bases. Germline CDR1 MRHNA, CDR2 SNTAGT. V was pared by 6 bases and J by 5 bases, with 7 bases of the junction left unmatched. CDR3 length: 15 amino acids. CDR3 in amino acids: CASRMLGQGATEAFF. The CDR3 nucleotides read TGTGCCAGCAGGATGTTGGGACAGGGGGCAACTGAAGCTTTCTTT.

In its sample, this clone was seen once. V usage is TRBV27 and J usage is TRBJ1-1; no reliable D call. Trimming took 6 bases from V and 1 from J, leaving 18 bases between them. CDR1 is MNHEY and CDR2 is SMNVEV in the germline V gene (reference sequence). The CDR3 runs to 16 residues. The CDR3 is CASSPPSPEGNTEAFF. Here the CDR3 DNA reads TGTGCCAGCAGCCCACCTTCGCCAGAGGGGAACACTGAAGCTTTCTTT.

This chain joins TRBV5-8 and TRBJ2-3, with D perhaps TRBD1 or TRBD2 (6 bases each). This CDR3 comprises 15 residues. Per germline, CDR1 SGHTS and CDR2 YDEGEE. Between the trimmed V and J ends, which lost 1 base and 6 bases, there was a span of 15 bases. CDR3 DNA sequence: TGTGCCAGCAGCTTGACGGGGGCCGGATTCGATACGCAGTATTTT. Protein product: CASSLTGAGFDTQYF. The full variable domain, its missing parts supplied by reference TRBV5-8 and TRBJ2-3, is EAGVTQSPTHLIKTRGQQATLRCSPISGHTSVYWYQQALGLGLQFLLWYDEGEERNRGNFPPRFSGRQFPNYSSELNVNALELEDSALYLCASSLTGAGFDTQYFGPGTRLTVL.

V usage is TRBV30 and J usage is TRBJ1-5; a weak D match, TRBD1 (6 bases). Trimming pared 1 base from V and 1 base from J, leaving 11 bases between. Germline V lookup: CDR1 GTSNPN, CDR2 SVGIG (reference sequence). The CDR3 runs to 15 residues. CDR3 DNA: TGTGCCTGGAGTGCAGGACAGTGGAGCAATCAGCCCCAGCATTTT. Translated, it gives CAWSAGQWSNQPQHF.

The chain has TRBV28 and TRBJ1-3; D may be TRBD1 (6 bases). This CDR3 is built from 14 residues. The V end lost 6 bases, the J end lost 9 bases, and 18 bases lay between the germline ends. CDR1 and CDR2 (germline): MDHEN, SYDVKM. The CDR3 region is CASSPGGARGTIYF. The CDR3 nucleotides read TGTGCCAGCAGCCCCGGGGGGGCCAGGGGCACCATATATTTT.

This sequence joins TRBV14 and TRBJ2-3; D perhaps matches TRBD2 (6 bases). Trimming took off 3 bases at V and 1 base at J, with 29 bases between the two ends. Germline CDR1 SGHDN, CDR2 FVKESK. CDR3 length: 21 amino acids. CDR3 loop: CASSQGLEGVWLAIGTDTQYF. The CDR3, as DNA: TGTGCCAGCAGCCAGGGACTCGAAGGGGTGTGGCTGGCTATCGGCACAGATACGCAGTATTTT.

The V and J genes are TRBV18 and TRBJ1-6, with D possibly being TRBD1 (5 bases). The CDR3 consists of 15 residues. Germline CDR1 KGHSH, CDR2 LQKENI. V gave up 6 bases and J gave up 8 bases, with 17 bases separating them. CDR3 sequence: CASSPTTALYSPLHF. The CDR3 coding sequence is TGTGCCAGCTCCCCTACGACAGCCCTTTATTCACCCCTCCACTTT. Filled out from reference TRBV18 and TRBJ1-6, the complete variable domain reads NAGVMQNPRHLVRRRGQEARLRCSPMKGHSHVYWYRQLPEEGLKFMVYLQKENIIDESGMPKERFSAEFPKEGPSILRIQQVVRGDSAAYFCASSPTTALYSPLHFGNGTRLTVT.

This sequence joins TRBV18 and TRBJ1-1; D gene ambiguous. The CDR3 runs 15 residues. With 2 bases removed from V and 0 bases from J, the gap between germline ends came to 10 bases. The germline V gene has CDR1 KGHSH and CDR2 LQKENI. DNA for the CDR3: TGTGCCAGCTCACCAGTGGTTTCGGTGAACACTGAAGCTTTCTTT. Encoded protein: CASSPVVSVNTEAFF.

The chain recombines TRBV28 with TRBJ1-1, with D unclear. CDR1 MDHEN and CDR2 SYDVKM come from the germline V gene. The ends were cut back, 2 bases at V and 4 bases at J, with 11 bases in the middle. The CDR3 runs 14 residues. CDR3 region: CASSLGGSSTEAFF. In DNA form, the CDR3 reads TGTGCCAGCAGTTTAGGAGGGAGCTCCACTGAAGCTTTCTTT.

The rearrangement links TRBV3-1 (or the pseudogene TRBV3-2) to TRBJ1-1; 7 bases are a match to TRBD1. Trimming took 1 base from V and 2 from J; bases not matched to a gene: 4. CDR1 LGHDT and CDR2 YNNKEL come from the germline V gene (reference sequence). The CDR3 spans 15 residues. The DNA for the CDR3 is TGTGCCAGCAGCCAAGGTACAGGGGACAACACTGAAGCTTTCTTT. It codes for CASSQGTGDNTEAFF.

This chain uses TRBV29-1 with TRBJ1-1; TRBD1 is a possible D gene (5 bases). Per germline, CDR1 SQVTM and CDR2 ANQGSEA. This CDR3 is 13 amino acids long. Trimming took 7 bases from V and 5 from J, leaving 17 bases between them. The CDR3 region is CSGLGRAGTEAFF. The CDR3 coding sequence is TGCAGCGGGTTGGGGCGGGCTGGAACTGAAGCTTTCTTT.

J is TRBJ1-3 and V is TRBV27; no firm D call. This CDR3 comprises 13 residues. The germline V gene encodes CDR1 MNHEY and CDR2 SMNVEV (reference sequence). Trimming left V 6 bases short and J 0 bases short, with 6 bases between. This CDR3 is CASRESSGNTIYF. CDR3 nucleotide sequence: TGTGCCAGCAGAGAGAGCTCTGGAAACACCATATATTTT.

This chain joins TRBV28 and TRBJ1-1; 10 positions match TRBD1. The CDR3 runs 15 residues. The V gene end was trimmed by 8 bases and the J gene end by 4 bases; junction bases not matched to a gene: 10. Per germline, CDR1 MDHEN and CDR2 SYDVKM. The CDR3 DNA sequence: TGTGCCAGCCGCCAGACAGGGGGCATGGGCACTGAAGCTTTCTTT. Residues: CASRQTGGMGTEAFF.

This clone was counted once. The chain joins TRBV18 to TRBJ1-6; D is ambiguous. CDR1 KGHSH and CDR2 LQKENI come from the germline V gene. Trimming removed 3 bases from V and 6 bases from J, with 9 bases in between. There are 14 residues in the CDR3. CDR3 sequence reads: CASSPGSFNSPLHF. CDR3 coding DNA: TGTGCCAGCTCACCCGGCAGCTTTAATTCACCCCTCCACTTT.

The chain links TRBV10-3 to TRBJ2-7, with TRBD2 as a possible D gene (5 bases). The V end lost 8 bases, the J end lost 3 bases, and 17 bases lay between the germline ends. The CDR3 extends over 14 amino acids. The germline CDR1 and CDR2 sequences are ENHRY and SYGVKD. The DNA for the CDR3 is TGTGCCATCGGGGTGAGGGCAGGCGGCTACGAGCAGTACTTC. Encoded protein: CAIGVRAGGYEQYF.

The V call is TRBV18, the J call TRBJ1-5; D call uncertain. The germline V gene has CDR1 KGHSH and CDR2 LQKENI. This CDR3 spans 14 amino acids. Trimming took 4 bases from V and 1 from J, leaving 8 bases between them. CDR3 sequence (DNA): TGTGCCAGCTCACGGCAGGCAAGCAATCAGCCCCAGCATTTT. Translating gives CASSRQASNQPQHF.

This chain joins TRBV5-4 and TRBJ2-1, with 7 bases fitting TRBD1. The V and J ends lost 5 bases and 5 bases, in that order; junction bases with no gene match: 4. This CDR3 has 13 amino acids. Germline assignment: CDR1 SGHNT and CDR2 YYREEE (reference sequence). For the CDR3, the DNA is TGTGCCAGCAGGAGGGACAGCCACAATGAGCAGTTCTTC. Its protein is CASRRDSHNEQFF.

The gene calls are TRBV28 and TRBJ2-7; 9 bases fit TRBD1. The germline CDR1 and CDR2 sequences are MDHEN and SYDVKM. The CDR3 runs to 14 residues. With 8 bases clipped from V and 2 bases from J, the junction kept 7 bases outside the gene matches. CDR3 sequence (DNA): TGTGCCAGCGTTCGGACAGGGGAAGCCTACGAGCAGTACTTC. Protein sequence: CASVRTGEAYEQYF.

In this sample, this clone turned up a few times. This chain connects TRBV6-6 to TRBJ1-6, with 7 bases matching TRBD1. This CDR3 comprises 17 residues. J lost 8 bases, V lost 6 bases, and 16 bases had no gene match. Germline CDR1 reads MNHNY; CDR2 reads SVGAGI (reference sequence). The CDR3 bases are TGTGCCAGCAGCCGACAGGGCTGGGTGGAATTTGATTCACCCCTCCACTTT. The encoded protein is CASSRQGWVEFDSPLHF.

The V gene is TRBV11-2, the J gene TRBJ1-3, with D possibly being TRBD1 (5 bases). V was cut by 0 bases and J by 1 base, with 13 bases left in between. The CDR3 contains 17 residues. Germline lookup yields CDR1 SGHAT and CDR2 FQNNGV. This chain's CDR3 is CASSLERQKLSGNTIYF. The CDR3 nucleotides read TGTGCCAGCAGCTTAGAGCGACAGAAGCTTTCTGGAAACACCATATATTTT.

The V gene is TRBV5-1, the J gene TRBJ2-3; the match to TRBD2 covers 7 bases. The CDR3 has 16 amino acids. CDR1 and CDR2 (germline): SGHRS, YFSETQ. The V segment lost 0 bases and the J segment 2 bases; nucleotides outside the gene matches: 6. This CDR3 is CASSLDLAAATDTQYF. The CDR3 DNA follows: TGCGCCAGCAGCTTGGATCTAGCGGCAGCCACAGATACGCAGTATTTT.

The chain carries TRBV19 and TRBJ1-1, with D possibly being TRBD1 (5 bases). Germline V gene data show CDR1 as LNHDA and CDR2 as SQIVND (reference sequence). Between the trimmed V and J ends, which lost 4 bases and 5 bases, there was a span of 11 bases. This CDR3 is 13 amino acids long. The CDR3 reads CASSTSGGTEAFF. CDR3 DNA: TGTGCCAGTAGTACCTCCGGGGGAACTGAAGCTTTCTTT.

The chain combines TRBV29-1 with TRBJ2-5; 7 nucleotides agree with TRBD1. CDR3 length: 14 amino acids. Germline CDR1 SQVTM, CDR2 ANQGSEA. J lost 2 bases, V lost 8 bases, and 11 bases had no gene match. The CDR3 region has the DNA TGCAGCATACGACCGGGACAGCAACAAGAGACCCAGTACTTC. Amino acids: CSIRPGQQQETQYF.

The chain is built from TRBV3-1 (or the pseudogene TRBV3-2) and TRBJ1-4; D may be TRBD1 (5 bases). This CDR3 comprises 15 residues. V gave up 0 bases and J gave up 2 bases, with 7 bases separating them. Per germline, CDR1 LGHDT and CDR2 YNNKEL (reference sequence). The CDR3 protein is CASSQEGPTNEKLFF. The DNA of the CDR3 is TGTGCCAGCAGCCAAGAGGGGCCTACTAATGAAAAACTGTTTTTT.

The chain employs TRBV28 and TRBJ1-4; TRBD1 matches 10 bases. The CDR3 contains 14 residues. CDR1 and CDR2 (germline): MDHEN, SYDVKM. V lost 6 bases and J lost 8; bases outside the gene matches: 6. CDR3 sequence (DNA): TGTGCCAGCAGGAGACAGGGGGCGGGAGAAAAACTGTTTTTT. Protein product: CASRRQGAGEKLFF.

The J gene is TRBJ1-4, the V gene TRBV20-1, with D perhaps TRBD1 (6 bases). Germline CDR1 and CDR2: DFQATT and SNEGSKA (reference sequence). CDR3 size: 14 residues. V was trimmed by 3 bases and J by 8 bases, leaving 16 bases between them. Written as DNA, the CDR3 is TGCAGTGCTAGTCTAAGCCAGGGGAGAGAAAAACTGTTTTTT. Translating gives CSASLSQGREKLFF.

This clone was seen a single time. The chain recombines TRBV6-2 or TRBV6-3 with TRBJ1-5; possible D gene TRBD1, 5 bases. The V gene lost 4 bases and the J gene lost 2 bases, with 6 bases spanning the gap. The CDR3 sequence is 13 residues long. Germline loops: CDR1 MNHEY, CDR2 SVGEGT. The CDR3 nucleotides are TGTGCCAGCAGTTTACAGGGCAATCAGCCCCAGCATTTT. Translating gives CASSLQGNQPQHF.

The chain joins TRBV18 to TRBJ1-5; 9 nucleotides line up with TRBD1. The V and J ends lost 6 bases and 3 bases, in that order; junction bases with no gene match: 9. This CDR3 region has 16 residues. Germline lookup yields CDR1 KGHSH and CDR2 LQKENI. CDR3 DNA sequence: TGTGCCAGCTCCCTTAGGACAGGGGATGCCAATCAGCCCCAGCATTTT. The encoded protein is CASSLRTGDANQPQHF.